Below, 20 T cell receptor beta chains from the same sample are listed, as sequenced in a study of T cell responses to AZD1222 COVID-19 vaccine. Sequenced by immunoSEQ multiplex PCR; TCRdb stores in-frame clones only, minus some. The sample holds fewer than 150,000 clones; 88% are singletons and the top ten take approximately 3%. The sequences come from peripheral blood, collected 28 days after the second AZD1222 dose. The receptors stem from an adult who received the AZD1222 COVID-19 vaccine.

This rearrangement joins TRBV4-3 to TRBJ1-2; D is unresolved. This CDR3 is 15 amino acids long. V was shortened by 1 base and J by 0 bases, with 9 bases between the two germline ends. Looked up from germline, CDR1 is LGHNA and CDR2 is YSLEER. The CDR3 is CASSQAAGTNYGYTF. The CDR3 DNA reads as TGCGCCAGCAGCCAAGCGGCGGGAACTAACTATGGCTACACCTTC.

The chain is built from TRBV13 and TRBJ2-3; unclear D gene. CDR3 length: 12 amino acids. Trimming left V 5 bases short and J 2 bases short, with 5 bases between. The germline CDR1 and CDR2 sequences are PRHDT and FYEKMQ (reference sequence). The CDR3 loop reads CASSDNTDTQYF. DNA of the CDR3: TGTGCCAGCAGCGACAACACAGATACGCAGTATTTT.

The chain recombines TRBV29-1 with TRBJ1-2; no reliable D call. V dropped 4 bases and J dropped 0 bases, with 6 bases sitting between them. The CDR3 runs to 12 residues. Germline CDR1 is SQVTM and CDR2 is ANQGSEA. CDR3: CSVVISNYGYTF. CDR3 coding DNA: TGCAGCGTTGTCATTTCTAACTATGGCTACACCTTC.

This chain uses TRBV24-1 with TRBJ2-3; 9 nucleotides line up with TRBD2. Germline assignment: CDR1 KGHDR and CDR2 SFDVKD. Unmatched junction bases numbered 0, after V lost 0 bases and J lost 0 bases. The CDR3 contains 16 residues. DNA of the CDR3: TGTGCCACCAGTGATTTGGGACTAGCGAGCACAGATACGCAGTATTTT. Protein: CATSDLGLASTDTQYF.

V usage is TRBV30 and J usage is TRBJ1-6; D not resolved. V was trimmed by 4 bases and J by 10 bases, leaving 14 bases between them. The germline gives CDR1 GTSNPN, CDR2 SVGIG (reference sequence). The CDR3 length is 13 residues. The chain's CDR3 is CAWTGRLGSPLHF. Written as DNA, the CDR3 is TGTGCCTGGACCGGACGGCTGGGGTCACCCCTCCACTTT.

The genes are TRBV28 and TRBJ2-7, with 8 bases lining up with TRBD2. The CDR3 contains 10 residues. Germline V lookup: CDR1 MDHEN, CDR2 SYDVKM. With 9 bases clipped from V and 13 bases from J, the junction kept 8 bases outside the gene matches. CDR3 coding DNA: TGTGCCAGTTTAGCGGGACGATACTACTTC. It is translated as CASLAGRYYF.

The chain is built from TRBV7-2 and TRBJ2-1; 14 nucleotides match TRBD2. The V gene end was trimmed by 1 base and the J gene end by 10 bases; junction bases not matched to a gene: 6. This CDR3 spans 16 amino acids. Germline V CDR1 and CDR2: SGHTA, FQGNSA. The DNA for the CDR3 is TGTGCCAGCAGCTTAGACCGACTAGCGGGGGGGTACGAGCAGTTCTTC. Residues: CASSLDRLAGGYEQFF.

The chain combines TRBV4-1 with TRBJ2-3; D might be TRBD1 or TRBD2, each matching 5 bases. The CDR3 totals 14 residues. V shed 3 bases and J shed 0 bases, with 7 bases lying between them. Germline V lookup: CDR1 MGHRA, CDR2 YSYEKL. CDR3 DNA sequence: TGCGCCAGCAGCCATGGGGGTAGCACAGATACGCAGTATTTT. Residues: CASSHGGSTDTQYF.

The chain uses TRBV6-5 and TRBJ1-5, with a weak D call TRBD1 (5 bases). The germline V gene has CDR1 MNHEY and CDR2 SVGAGI. The V gene lost 6 bases and the J gene lost 7 bases, with 16 bases spanning the gap. The CDR3 loop spans 14 amino acids. CDR3 protein: CASSSGQGGQPQHF. The CDR3 bases are TGTGCCAGCAGCTCGGGGCAGGGCGGACAGCCCCAGCATTTT.

This sequence joins TRBV6-5 and TRBJ2-1, with a possible D match to TRBD2 (6 bases). CDR3 size: 14 residues. Germline V gene lookup returns CDR1 MNHEY and CDR2 SVGAGI. Trimming shortened V by 8 bases and J by 0 bases, and 11 bases separated the two germline ends. CDR3 in DNA: TGTGCCAGCCGGAGGGAGCGCTCCTACAATGAGCAGTTCTTC. It specifies CASRRERSYNEQFF.

The gene calls are TRBV19 and TRBJ2-1; 9 bases fit TRBD2. The CDR3 runs to 16 residues. Germline V gene data show CDR1 as LNHDA and CDR2 as SQIVND (reference sequence). With 5 bases clipped from V and 8 bases from J, the junction kept 13 bases outside the gene matches. The CDR3 DNA reads TGTGCCAGTAGTGCCCGTAGCGGGAGTAGTAGAGATGAGCAGTTCTTC. Protein sequence: CASSARSGSSRDEQFF.

The chain has TRBV4-3 and TRBJ2-5; D not certain. Looked up from germline, CDR1 is LGHNA and CDR2 is YSLEER. The CDR3 has 15 amino acids. Trimming left V 0 bases short and J 0 bases short, with 8 bases between. CDR3 DNA sequence: TGCGCCAGCAGCCAAGAAATGGATTACCAAGAGACCCAGTACTTC. Its translation: CASSQEMDYQETQYF.

This rearrangement joins TRBV5-4 to TRBJ1-2; 10 positions agree with TRBD1. After removal of 6 bases from V and 7 bases from J, the junction contained 9 bases not matched to a gene. The CDR3 is made up of 14 amino acids. The germline CDR1 and CDR2 sequences are SGHNT and YYREEE (reference sequence). CDR3 bases: TGTGCCAGCATCCGGGACAGGGGAGAGGGTGGCTACACCTTC. Protein product: CASIRDRGEGGYTF.

The chain couples TRBV5-4 to TRBJ1-4; a possible D gene is TRBD1 (6 bases). The CDR3 runs 13 residues. V was cut by 4 bases and J by 5 bases, with 9 bases left in between. Germline V gene sequence: CDR1 SGHNT, CDR2 YYREEE (reference sequence). CDR3 loop: CASSRQENEKLFF. The CDR3 bases are TGTGCCAGCAGCCGACAGGAGAATGAAAAACTGTTTTTT.

CDR3 coding DNA: TGTGCCAGCAGGACAGGGGAAGGGAAGAACACTGAAGCTTTCTTT. Protein sequence: CASRTGEGKNTEAFF. The chain joins TRBV28 to TRBJ1-1, with 8 bases matching TRBD1. Trimming at V came to 6 bases and at J to 1 base, leaving 7 bases not matched to a gene. This CDR3 region has 15 residues. Germline CDR1 is MDHEN and CDR2 is SYDVKM.

The J gene is TRBJ2-2, the V gene TRBV6-5, with D perhaps TRBD1 (6 bases). V shed 8 bases and J shed 1 base, with 11 bases lying between them. The V gene's germline CDR1 is MNHEY and CDR2 SVGAGI. The CDR3 contains 14 residues. The CDR3 region is CASGTRVNTGELFF. The CDR3 DNA reads as TGTGCCAGCGGGACACGAGTGAACACCGGGGAGCTGTTTTTT.

V gene TRBV7-3 combines with J gene TRBJ2-2, with D perhaps TRBD1 or TRBD2 (5 bases each). The germline V gene has CDR1 SGHTA and CDR2 FQGTGA. This CDR3 comprises 14 residues. The V end was cut by 6 bases, the J end by 5 bases, with 13 bases between. The CDR3 region is CASSGGVETGELFF. The CDR3 nucleotides are TGTGCCAGCAGTGGGGGAGTAGAAACCGGGGAGCTGTTTTTT. The full variable domain, its missing parts supplied by reference TRBV7-3 and TRBJ2-2, is GAGVSQTPSNKVTEKGKYVELRCDPISGHTALYWYRQSLGQGPEFLIYFQGTGAADDSGLPNDRFFAVRPEGSVSTLKIQRTERGDSAVYLCASSGGVETGELFFGEGSRLTVL.

The gene calls are TRBV5-4 and TRBJ2-2; TRBD2 is a possible D gene (5 bases). The CDR3 contains 14 residues. The V and J ends lost 0 bases and 5 bases respectively, with 8 bases between them. Germline values: CDR1 SGHNT, CDR2 YYREEE (reference sequence). In DNA form, the CDR3 reads TGTGCCAGCAGCTTGGAGAGGGTAACCGGGGAGCTGTTTTTT. Amino acid sequence: CASSLERVTGELFF.

The chain combines TRBV9 with TRBJ2-5; 10 positions match TRBD1. The germline V gene encodes CDR1 SGDLS and CDR2 YYNGEE. With 9 bases clipped from V and 4 bases from J, the junction kept 9 bases outside the gene matches. CDR3 length: 14 residues. The CDR3 protein is CATKPGQGVETQYF. The CDR3 nucleotides read TGTGCCACAAAGCCTGGACAGGGGGTAGAGACCCAGTACTTC. The complete variable domain, with remaining parts taken from reference TRBV9 and TRBJ2-5, reads DSGVTQTPKHLITATGQRVTLRCSPRSGDLSVYWYQQSLDQGLQFLIQYYNGEERAKGNILERFSAQQFPDLHSELNLSSLELGDSALYFCATKPGQGVETQYFGPGTRLLVL.

The chain joins TRBV30 to TRBJ1-5; D uncertain. Trimming shortened V by 1 base and J by 2 bases, and 15 bases separated the two germline ends. The CDR3 runs to 16 residues. Germline assignment: CDR1 GTSNPN and CDR2 SVGIG (reference sequence). Here the CDR3 DNA reads TGTGCCTGGAGTGAAGAGCGTCGGGCCGGCAATCAGCCCCAGCATTTT. Translation: CAWSEERRAGNQPQHF.